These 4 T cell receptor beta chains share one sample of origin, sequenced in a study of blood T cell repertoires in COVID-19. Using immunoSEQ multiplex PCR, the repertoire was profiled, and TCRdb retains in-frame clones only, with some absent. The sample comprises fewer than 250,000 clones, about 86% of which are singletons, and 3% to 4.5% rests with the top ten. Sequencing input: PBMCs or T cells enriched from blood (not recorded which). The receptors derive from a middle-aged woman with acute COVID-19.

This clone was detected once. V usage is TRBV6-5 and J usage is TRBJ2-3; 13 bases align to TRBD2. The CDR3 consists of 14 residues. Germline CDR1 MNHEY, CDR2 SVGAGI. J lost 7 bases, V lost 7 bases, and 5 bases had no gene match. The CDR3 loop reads CASTTSGRAYTQYF. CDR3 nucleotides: TGTGCCAGCACCACTAGCGGGAGGGCATATACGCAGTATTTT.

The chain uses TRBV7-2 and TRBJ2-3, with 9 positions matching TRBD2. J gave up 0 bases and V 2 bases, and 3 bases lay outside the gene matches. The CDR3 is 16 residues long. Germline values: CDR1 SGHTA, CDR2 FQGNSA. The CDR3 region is CASSLYTSGSTDTQYF. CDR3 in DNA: TGTGCCAGCAGCTTATACACTAGCGGGAGCACAGATACGCAGTATTTT. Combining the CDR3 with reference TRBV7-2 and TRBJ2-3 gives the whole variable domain GAGVSQSPSNKVTEKGKDVELRCDPISGHTALYWYRQSLGQGLEFLIYFQGNSAPDKSGLPSDRFSAERTGGSVSTLTIQRTQQEDSAVYLCASSLYTSGSTDTQYFGPGTRLTVL.

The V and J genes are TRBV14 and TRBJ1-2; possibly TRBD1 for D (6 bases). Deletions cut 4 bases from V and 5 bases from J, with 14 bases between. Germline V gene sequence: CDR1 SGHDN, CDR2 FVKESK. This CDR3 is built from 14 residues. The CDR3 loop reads CASSPDRLGYGYTF. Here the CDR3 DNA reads TGTGCCAGCAGCCCCGACAGGCTGGGGTATGGCTACACCTTC. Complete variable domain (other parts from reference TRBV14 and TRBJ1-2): EAGVTQFPSHSVIEKGQTVTLRCDPISGHDNLYWYRRVMGKEIKFLLHFVKESKQDESGMPNNRFLAERTGGTYSTLKVQPAELEDSGVYFCASSPDRLGYGYTFGSGTRLTVV.

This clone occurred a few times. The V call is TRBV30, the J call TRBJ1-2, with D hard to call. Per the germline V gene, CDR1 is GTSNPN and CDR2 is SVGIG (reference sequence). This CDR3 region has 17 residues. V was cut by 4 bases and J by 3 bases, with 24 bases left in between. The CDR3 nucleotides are TGTGCCTGGACATCCGCGGCGGTAGGAAAGACGTACTATGGCTACACCTTC. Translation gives CAWTSAAVGKTYYGYTF.